What follows is one T cell receptor beta chain and its context. The antigen remains undetermined. This CDR3 spans 20 amino acids. Losses at the gene ends were 3 bases for V and 0 bases for J; bases not matched to a gene: 15. Germline loops: CDR1 LGHNA, CDR2 YNFKEQ. This sample was included in a study of CD8 T cells in ankylosing spondylitis. Study-level findings and limits: The authors reported significant enrichment of disease-linked clones in matched ankylosing spondylitis synovial fluid. Ankylosing spondylitis blood seemed to carry a telltale TCR beta motif made of several highly homologous variants. Both synovial fluid and blood in reactive arthritis had previously been reported to carry some motif variants.

In TCRdb, the 5' RACE reads were re-called with MiXCR into one record per CDR3 protein. The repertoire holds 350,000 to 450,000 distinct CDR3 sequences, with 25% to 30% as singletons. The chain joins TRBV4-2 to TRBJ1-5; TRBD1 matches 9 bases. The TCR originated in a male donor with ankylosing spondylitis. Sequenced input: blood, either unsorted or a sorted T cell fraction (not recorded which). CDR3 DNA: TGTGCCAGCAGCCAGCGACGATCCGGGACAGGGCCCTATAGCAATCAGCCCCAGCATTTT. Encoded protein: CASSQRRSGTGPYSNQPQHF.